A selection of T cell receptor beta chains follows, all from one sample in a study of cytomegalovirus exposure and HLA in healthy donors. Clones were read by immunoSEQ multiplex PCR, and TCRdb kept only the in-frame ones, dropping some. The top ten clones hold under 4.5% of a sample with 100,000 to 150,000 clones, 65% to 75% of them seen once. Input material: PBMCs. The receptor source for this set is a man aged 35 to 55 in good health and CMV-seropositive. Each CDR3 is given with its conserved first and last residue. A D gene is named only where the DNA matches it firmly. Size is stated for part of the rows, as once, few or many counts, or as a class when the clone is expanded.

D gene: TRBD1; J gene: TRBJ1-2; V gene: TRBV7-9; clone size: .; CDR3 DNA: TGTGCCAGCAGCTCGACAGGGGGGTATGATGGCTACACCTTC; CDR3 protein: CASSSTGGYDGYTF
D gene: .; J gene: TRBJ2-3; V gene: TRBV28; clone size: few; CDR3 DNA: TGTGCCAGCAGACCCGGAGGGCGGAAGACAGATACGCAGTATTTT; CDR3 protein: CASRPGGRKTDTQYF
D gene: TRBD1; J gene: TRBJ1-4; V gene: TRBV9; clone size: few; CDR3 DNA: TGTGCCAGCAGCTCTTACAGGGGGAATCTTCATAATGAAAAACTGTTTTTT; CDR3 protein: CASSSYRGNLHNEKLFF
D gene: TRBD1; J gene: TRBJ2-7; V gene: TRBV5-1; clone size: .; CDR3 DNA: TGCGCCAGCAGCTTGGTGGACAGGGGAACCGGCGAGCAGTACTTC; CDR3 protein: CASSLVDRGTGEQYF
D gene: .; J gene: TRBJ1-1; V gene: TRBV30; clone size: .; CDR3 DNA: TGTGCCTGGAGTACCCGACAGGCCGGGAATTTTGGGGCTTTCTTT; CDR3 protein: CAWSTRQAGNFGAFF
D gene: .; J gene: TRBJ2-2; V gene: TRBV5-4; clone size: .; CDR3 DNA: TGTGCCAGCAGCTCTCATGGGGGCGCGGGCACCGGGGAGCTGTTTTTT; CDR3 protein: CASSSHGGAGTGELFF
D gene: TRBD1; J gene: TRBJ1-4; V gene: TRBV6-5; clone size: once; CDR3 DNA: TGTGCCAGCAGTTACGGGGGGACAGGGGGCGATGAAAAACTGTTTTTT; CDR3 protein: CASSYGGTGGDEKLFF
D gene: TRBD2; J gene: TRBJ2-7; V gene: TRBV4-1; clone size: .; CDR3 DNA: TGCGCCAGCAGCCATCCACCACTAGCGGGACTTGACGAGCAGTACTTC; CDR3 protein: CASSHPPLAGLDEQYF
D gene: TRBD2; J gene: TRBJ2-1; V gene: TRBV27; clone size: .; CDR3 DNA: TGTGCCAGCAGAATTCTAGCGGGAGGGATCTACAATGAGCAGTTCTTC; CDR3 protein: CASRILAGGIYNEQFF
D gene: .; J gene: TRBJ2-7; V gene: TRBV5-1; clone size: .; CDR3 DNA: TGCGCCAGCAGCCTGACAGATCCAACCTACGAGCAGTACTTC; CDR3 protein: CASSLTDPTYEQYF
D gene: TRBD1; J gene: TRBJ2-5; V gene: TRBV11-2; clone size: .; CDR3 DNA: TGTGCCAGCAGCTTCGAGGACAGGGTCGGGGAGACCCAGTACTTC; CDR3 protein: CASSFEDRVGETQYF
D gene: .; J gene: TRBJ2-2; V gene: TRBV19; clone size: .; CDR3 DNA: TGTGCCAGTAATCCCGGGGGGCCGGTTACCGGGGAGCTGTTTTTT; CDR3 protein: CASNPGGPVTGELFF
D gene: .; J gene: TRBJ2-1; V gene: TRBV30; clone size: .; CDR3 DNA: TGTGCCTGGACACAGGGATTTGGGAACAATGAGCAGTTCTTC; CDR3 protein: CAWTQGFGNNEQFF
D gene: .; J gene: TRBJ1-1; V gene: TRBV25-1; clone size: .; CDR3 DNA: TGTGCCAGCTCGGACACCTTCCTATCTGAAGCTTTCTTT; CDR3 protein: CASSDTFLSEAFF
D gene: TRBD1; J gene: TRBJ2-7; V gene: TRBV5-4; clone size: .; CDR3 DNA: TGTGCCAGCAGCTCGAGGACAGGGCCCTACGAGCAGTACTTC; CDR3 protein: CASSSRTGPYEQYF
D gene: .; J gene: TRBJ1-1; V gene: TRBV15; clone size: few; CDR3 DNA: TGTGCCACCAGCAGAGCCACGGGGGTGGGGGGATCCACTGAAGCTTTCTTT; CDR3 protein: CATSRATGVGGSTEAFF
D gene: .; J gene: TRBJ1-1; V gene: TRBV20-1; clone size: .; CDR3 DNA: TGCAGTGCAGCCGAGGACACTGAAGCTTTCTTT; CDR3 protein: CSAAEDTEAFF
D gene: .; J gene: TRBJ1-1; V gene: TRBV27; clone size: .; CDR3 DNA: TGTGCCAGCAGCCGGGGTGGGGGGGGAAGGTCTGAAGCTTTCTTT; CDR3 protein: CASSRGGGGRSEAFF
D gene: TRBD2; J gene: TRBJ2-1; V gene: TRBV14; clone size: .; CDR3 DNA: TGTGCCAGCAGCCAAGGAGCGGGAGGCTCCTACAATGAGCAGTTCTTC; CDR3 protein: CASSQGAGGSYNEQFF
D gene: TRBD2; J gene: TRBJ2-3; V gene: TRBV5-4; clone size: .; CDR3 DNA: TGTGCCAGCAGTCTCTCGGGGGGGGCAGATACGCAGTATTTT; CDR3 protein: CASSLSGGADTQYF
D gene: TRBD1; J gene: TRBJ2-6; V gene: TRBV7-2; clone size: .; CDR3 DNA: TGTGCCAGCAGCATCCTTCCAGGGGGCACCAACGTCCTGACTTTC; CDR3 protein: CASSILPGGTNVLTF
D gene: .; J gene: TRBJ2-2; V gene: TRBV9; clone size: .; CDR3 DNA: TGTGCCAGCAGCCCTCGGGGCACCGGGGAGCTGTTTTTT; CDR3 protein: CASSPRGTGELFF
D gene: TRBD1; J gene: TRBJ2-5; V gene: TRBV28; clone size: .; CDR3 DNA: TGTGCCAGCAGTCCTGCGACAGGGTCGGAGACCCAGTACTTC; CDR3 protein: CASSPATGSETQYF
D gene: TRBD1; J gene: TRBJ1-1; V gene: TRBV27; clone size: .; CDR3 DNA: TGTGCCAGCAAGACAGGGGGCCTGAACACTGAAGCTTTCTTT; CDR3 protein: CASKTGGLNTEAFF
D gene: TRBD1; J gene: TRBJ1-5; V gene: TRBV7-8; clone size: .; CDR3 DNA: TGTGCCAGCAGCCCGACAGGGGATCCGAATCAGCCCCAGCATTTT; CDR3 protein: CASSPTGDPNQPQHF
D gene: TRBD2; J gene: TRBJ2-1; V gene: TRBV10-3; clone size: .; CDR3 DNA: TGTGCCATCAGTGAAACTAGCGGGGGGGGAGCCTACAATGAGCAGTTCTTC; CDR3 protein: CAISETSGGGAYNEQFF
D gene: .; J gene: TRBJ1-5; V gene: TRBV7-9; clone size: .; CDR3 DNA: TGTGCCAGCAGTAGATGGGCCGAACTTAGCAATCAGCCCCAGCATTTT; CDR3 protein: CASSRWAELSNQPQHF
D gene: .; J gene: TRBJ2-5; V gene: TRBV6-5; clone size: .; CDR3 DNA: TGTGCCAGCAGTAAGGGCGACAGGCCCTGGGAGCAGTACTTC; CDR3 protein: CASSKGDRPWEQYF
D gene: TRBD1; J gene: TRBJ2-4; V gene: TRBV7-8; clone size: .; CDR3 DNA: TGTGCCAGCAGCGGGGGGGGACAGGGACTAGCCAAAAACATTCAGTACTTC; CDR3 protein: CASSGGGQGLAKNIQYF
D gene: .; J gene: TRBJ2-7; V gene: TRBV7-2; clone size: .; CDR3 DNA: TGTGCCAGCAGCTTAGGGTATTCGGGGGAAGTACCCTACGAGCAGTACTTC; CDR3 protein: CASSLGYSGEVPYEQYF
D gene: TRBD1; J gene: TRBJ1-2; V gene: TRBV11-2; clone size: .; CDR3 DNA: TGTGCCAGCAGCTTAGCGGGACAGGGCTATGGCTACACCTTC; CDR3 protein: CASSLAGQGYGYTF